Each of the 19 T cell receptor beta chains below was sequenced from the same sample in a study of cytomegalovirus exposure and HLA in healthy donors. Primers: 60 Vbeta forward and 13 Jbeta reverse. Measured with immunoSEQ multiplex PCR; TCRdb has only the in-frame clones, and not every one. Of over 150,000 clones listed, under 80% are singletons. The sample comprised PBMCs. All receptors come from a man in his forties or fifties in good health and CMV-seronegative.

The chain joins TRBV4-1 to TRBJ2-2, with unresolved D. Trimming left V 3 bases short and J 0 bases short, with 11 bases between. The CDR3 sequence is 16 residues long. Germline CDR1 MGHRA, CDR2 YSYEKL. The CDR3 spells CASSHPSSANTGELFF. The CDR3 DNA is TGCGCCAGCAGCCATCCCTCGAGTGCGAACACCGGGGAGCTGTTTTTT.

Written as DNA, the CDR3 is TGTGCCAGCACCGGCGGACAGGGAAACACTGAAGCTTTCTTT. Translation gives CASTGGQGNTEAFF. The chain couples TRBV6-5 to TRBJ1-1; TRBD1 agrees at 8 bases. Germline V CDR1 and CDR2: MNHEY, SVGAGI. The V segment lost 7 bases and the J segment 2 bases; nucleotides outside the gene matches: 6. The CDR3 consists of 14 residues.

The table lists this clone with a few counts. Here the CDR3 reads CASTGGDASNQPQHF. The CDR3 DNA sequence: TGTGCCAGCACCGGAGGGGACGCTAGCAATCAGCCCCAGCATTTT. This sequence joins TRBV6-1 and TRBJ1-5; D is possibly TRBD1 (5 bases). V was shortened by 7 bases and J by 0 bases, with 13 bases between the two germline ends. Per the germline V gene, CDR1 is MNHNS and CDR2 is SASEGT. CDR3 length: 15 amino acids.

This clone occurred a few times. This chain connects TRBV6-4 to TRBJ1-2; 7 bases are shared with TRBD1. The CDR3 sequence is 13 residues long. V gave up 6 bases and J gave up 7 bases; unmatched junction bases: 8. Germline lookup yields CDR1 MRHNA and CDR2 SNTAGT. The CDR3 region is CASRGDSSTGYTF. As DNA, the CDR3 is TGTGCCAGCAGGGGGGACAGCTCTACTGGCTACACCTTC.

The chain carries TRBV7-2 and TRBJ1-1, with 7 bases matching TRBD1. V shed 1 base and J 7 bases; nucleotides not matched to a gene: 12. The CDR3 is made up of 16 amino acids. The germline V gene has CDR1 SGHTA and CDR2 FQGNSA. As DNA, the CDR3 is TGTGCCAGCAGCTTAGGGTCGGGGACAGCGGCTTTTGAAGCTTTCTTT. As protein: CASSLGSGTAAFEAFF.

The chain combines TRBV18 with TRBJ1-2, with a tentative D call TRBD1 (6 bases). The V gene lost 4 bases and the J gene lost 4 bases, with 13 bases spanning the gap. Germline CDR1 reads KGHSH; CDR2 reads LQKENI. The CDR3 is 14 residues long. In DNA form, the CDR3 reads TGTGCCAGCTCACTAGACGGACAGACCTATGGCTACACCTTC. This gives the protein CASSLDGQTYGYTF.

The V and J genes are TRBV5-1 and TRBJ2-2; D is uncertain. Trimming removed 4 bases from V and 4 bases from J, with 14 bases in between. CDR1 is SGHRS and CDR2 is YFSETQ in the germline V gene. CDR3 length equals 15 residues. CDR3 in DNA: TGCGCCAGCAGCCCGGGTGAACTGGGCACCGGGGAGCTGTTTTTT. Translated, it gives CASSPGELGTGELFF. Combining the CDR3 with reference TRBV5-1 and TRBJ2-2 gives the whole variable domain KAGVTQTPRYLIKTRGQQVTLSCSPISGHRSVSWYQQTPGQGLQFLFEYFSETQRNKGNFPGRFSGRQFSNSRSEMNVSTLELGDSALYLCASSPGELGTGELFFGEGSRLTVL.

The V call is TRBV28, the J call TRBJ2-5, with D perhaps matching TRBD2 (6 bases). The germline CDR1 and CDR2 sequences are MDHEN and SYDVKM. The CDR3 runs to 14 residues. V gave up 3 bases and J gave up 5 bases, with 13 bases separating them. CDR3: CASSLFRGWETQYF. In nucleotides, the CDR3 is TGTGCCAGCAGTTTGTTTCGGGGGTGGGAGACCCAGTACTTC.

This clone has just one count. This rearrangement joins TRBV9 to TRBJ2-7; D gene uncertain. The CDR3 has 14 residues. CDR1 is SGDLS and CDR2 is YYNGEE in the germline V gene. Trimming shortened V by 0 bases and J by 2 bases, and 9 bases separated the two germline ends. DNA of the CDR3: TGTGCCAGCAGCGTAGGAATAGGAGCCTACGAGCAGTACTTC. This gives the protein CASSVGIGAYEQYF.

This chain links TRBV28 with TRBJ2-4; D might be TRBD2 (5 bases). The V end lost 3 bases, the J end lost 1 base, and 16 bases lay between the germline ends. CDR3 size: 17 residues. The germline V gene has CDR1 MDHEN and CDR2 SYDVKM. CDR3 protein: CASSLVKSGGAKNIQYF. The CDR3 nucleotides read TGTGCCAGCAGTTTGGTGAAGAGCGGTGGGGCCAAAAACATTCAGTACTTC.

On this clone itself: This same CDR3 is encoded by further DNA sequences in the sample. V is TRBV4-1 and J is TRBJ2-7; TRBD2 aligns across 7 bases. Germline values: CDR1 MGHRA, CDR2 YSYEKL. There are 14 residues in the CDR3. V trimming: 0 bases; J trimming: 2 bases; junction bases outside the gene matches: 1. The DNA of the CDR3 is TGCGCCAGCAGCCAAGAGGGACTAACCTACGAGCAGTACTTC. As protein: CASSQEGLTYEQYF.

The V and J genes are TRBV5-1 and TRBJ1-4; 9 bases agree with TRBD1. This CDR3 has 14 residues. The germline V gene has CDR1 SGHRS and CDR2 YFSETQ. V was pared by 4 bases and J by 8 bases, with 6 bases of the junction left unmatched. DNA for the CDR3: TGCGCCAGCAGCCCCGACAGGGGGGGAGAAAAACTGTTTTTT. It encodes CASSPDRGGEKLFF.

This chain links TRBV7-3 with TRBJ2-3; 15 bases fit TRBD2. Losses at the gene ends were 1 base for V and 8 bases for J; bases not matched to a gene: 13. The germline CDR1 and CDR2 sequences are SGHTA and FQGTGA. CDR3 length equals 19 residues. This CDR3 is CASSLRFGTSGGPWGTQYF. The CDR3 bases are TGTGCCAGCAGCTTAAGATTTGGGACTAGCGGGGGGCCATGGGGTACGCAGTATTTT.

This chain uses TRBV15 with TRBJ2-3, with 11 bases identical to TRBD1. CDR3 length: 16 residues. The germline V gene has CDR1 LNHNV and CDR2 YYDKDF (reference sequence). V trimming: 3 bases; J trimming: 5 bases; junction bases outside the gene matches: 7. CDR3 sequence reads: CATSRMDRGLEDTQYF. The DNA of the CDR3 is TGTGCCACCAGCAGGATGGACAGGGGGCTGGAAGATACGCAGTATTTT.

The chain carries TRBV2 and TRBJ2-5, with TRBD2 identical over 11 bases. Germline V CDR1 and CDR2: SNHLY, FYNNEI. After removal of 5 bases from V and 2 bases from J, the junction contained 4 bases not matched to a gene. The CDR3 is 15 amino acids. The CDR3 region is CASSKGLAEQETQYF. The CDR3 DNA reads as TGTGCCAGCAGTAAGGGACTAGCGGAGCAAGAGACCCAGTACTTC.

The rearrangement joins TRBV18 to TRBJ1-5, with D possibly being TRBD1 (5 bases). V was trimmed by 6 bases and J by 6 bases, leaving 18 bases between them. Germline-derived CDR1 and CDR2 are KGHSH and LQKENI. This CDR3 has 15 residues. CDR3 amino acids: CASSPSGASTQPQHF. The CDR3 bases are TGTGCCAGCTCCCCTAGCGGGGCTAGTACTCAGCCCCAGCATTTT.

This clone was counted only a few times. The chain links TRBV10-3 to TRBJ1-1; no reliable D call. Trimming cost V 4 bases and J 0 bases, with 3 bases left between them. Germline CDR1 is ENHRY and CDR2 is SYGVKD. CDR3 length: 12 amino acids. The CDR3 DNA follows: TGTGCCATCAGTGGGCTGAACACTGAAGCTTTCTTT. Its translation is CAISGLNTEAFF.

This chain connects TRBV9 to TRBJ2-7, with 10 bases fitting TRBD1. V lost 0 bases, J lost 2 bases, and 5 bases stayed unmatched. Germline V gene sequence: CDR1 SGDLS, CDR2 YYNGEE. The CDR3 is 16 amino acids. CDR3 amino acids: CASSVGEGQGTYEQYF. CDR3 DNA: TGTGCCAGCAGCGTAGGAGAGGGACAGGGGACCTACGAGCAGTACTTC. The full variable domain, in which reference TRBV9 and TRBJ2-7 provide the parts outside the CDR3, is DSGVTQTPKHLITATGQRVTLRCSPRSGDLSVYWYQQSLDQGLQFLIQYYNGEERAKGNILERFSAQQFPDLHSELNLSSLELGDSALYFCASSVGEGQGTYEQYFGPGTRLTVT.

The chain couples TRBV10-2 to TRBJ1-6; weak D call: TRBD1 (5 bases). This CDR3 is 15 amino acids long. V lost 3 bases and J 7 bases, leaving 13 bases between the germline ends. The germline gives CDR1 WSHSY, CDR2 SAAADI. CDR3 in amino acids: CASSERGLGNSPLHF. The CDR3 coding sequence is TGCGCCAGCAGTGAAAGGGGCCTGGGAAATTCACCCCTCCACTTT.